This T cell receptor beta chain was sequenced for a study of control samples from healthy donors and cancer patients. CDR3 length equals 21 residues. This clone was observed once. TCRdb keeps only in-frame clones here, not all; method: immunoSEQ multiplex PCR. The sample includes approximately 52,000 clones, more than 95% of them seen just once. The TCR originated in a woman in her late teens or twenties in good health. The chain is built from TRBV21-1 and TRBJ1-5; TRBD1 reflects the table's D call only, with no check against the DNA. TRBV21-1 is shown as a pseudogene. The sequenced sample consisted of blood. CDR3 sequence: CASSKGPGMGQGVWGNQPQHF. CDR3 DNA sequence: TGTGCCAGCAGCAAAGGCCCTGGAATGGGACAGGGGGTTTGGGGCAATCAGCCCCAGCATTTT.